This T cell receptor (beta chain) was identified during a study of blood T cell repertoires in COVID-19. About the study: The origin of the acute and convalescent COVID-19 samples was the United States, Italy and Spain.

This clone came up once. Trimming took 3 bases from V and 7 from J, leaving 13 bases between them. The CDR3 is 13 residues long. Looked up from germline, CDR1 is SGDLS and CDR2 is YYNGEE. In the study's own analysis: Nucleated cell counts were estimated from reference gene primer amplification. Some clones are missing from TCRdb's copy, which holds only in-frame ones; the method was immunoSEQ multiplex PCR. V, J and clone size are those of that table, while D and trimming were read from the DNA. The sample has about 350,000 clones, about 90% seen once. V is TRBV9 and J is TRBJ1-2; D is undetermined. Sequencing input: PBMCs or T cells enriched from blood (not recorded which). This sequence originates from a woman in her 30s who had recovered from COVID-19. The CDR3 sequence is CASSGGLFGGYTF. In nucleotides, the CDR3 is TGTGCCAGCAGCGGAGGGCTTTTCGGTGGCTACACCTTC.